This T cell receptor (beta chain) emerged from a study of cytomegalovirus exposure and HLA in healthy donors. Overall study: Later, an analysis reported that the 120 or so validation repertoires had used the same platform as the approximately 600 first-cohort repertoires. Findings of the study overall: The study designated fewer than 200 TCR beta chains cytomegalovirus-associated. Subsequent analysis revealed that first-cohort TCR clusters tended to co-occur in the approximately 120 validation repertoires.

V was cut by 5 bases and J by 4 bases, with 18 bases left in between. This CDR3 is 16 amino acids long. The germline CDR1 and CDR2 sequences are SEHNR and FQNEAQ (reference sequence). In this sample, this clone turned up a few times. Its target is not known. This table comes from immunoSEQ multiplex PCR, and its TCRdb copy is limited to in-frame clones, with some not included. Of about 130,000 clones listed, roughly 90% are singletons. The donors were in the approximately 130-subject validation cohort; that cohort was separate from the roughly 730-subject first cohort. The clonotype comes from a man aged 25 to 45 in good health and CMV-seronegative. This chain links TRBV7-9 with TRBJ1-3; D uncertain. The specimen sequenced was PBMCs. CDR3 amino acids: CASSPLSGSKGNTIYF. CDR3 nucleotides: TGTGCCAGCAGCCCCCTTAGCGGCTCGAAAGGAAACACCATATATTTT.